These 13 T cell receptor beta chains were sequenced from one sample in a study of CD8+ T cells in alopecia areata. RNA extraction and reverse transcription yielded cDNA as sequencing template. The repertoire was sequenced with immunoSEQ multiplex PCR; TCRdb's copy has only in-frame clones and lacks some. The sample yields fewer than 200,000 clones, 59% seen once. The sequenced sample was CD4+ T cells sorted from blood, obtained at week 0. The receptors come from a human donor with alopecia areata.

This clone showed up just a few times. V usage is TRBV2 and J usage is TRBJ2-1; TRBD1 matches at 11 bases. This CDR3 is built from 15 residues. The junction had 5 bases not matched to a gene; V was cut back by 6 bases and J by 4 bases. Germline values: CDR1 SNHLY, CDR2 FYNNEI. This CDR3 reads CASRTGTGGYNEQFF. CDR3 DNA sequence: TGTGCCAGCAGGACCGGGACAGGGGGTTACAATGAGCAGTTCTTC. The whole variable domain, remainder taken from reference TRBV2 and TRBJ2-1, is EPEVTQTPSHQVTQMGQEVILRCVPISNHLYFYWYRQILGQKVEFLVSFYNNEISEKSEIFDDQFSVERPDGSNFTLKIRSTKLEDSAMYFCASRTGTGGYNEQFFGPGTRLTVL.

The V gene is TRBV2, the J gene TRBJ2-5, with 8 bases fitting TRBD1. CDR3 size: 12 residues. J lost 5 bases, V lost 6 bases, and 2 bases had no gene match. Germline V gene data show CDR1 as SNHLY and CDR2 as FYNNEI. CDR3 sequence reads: CASSRGRETQYF. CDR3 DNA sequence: TGTGCCAGCAGCAGGGGGCGGGAGACCCAGTACTTC.

The CDR3 region is CASSLSRQTTRTDTQYF. As DNA, the CDR3 is TGCGCCAGCAGCTTGAGTAGGCAGACAACACGCACAGATACGCAGTATTTT. The chain combines TRBV5-1 with TRBJ2-3; D unresolved. Trimming pared 1 base from V and 1 base from J, leaving 16 bases between. The germline gives CDR1 SGHRS, CDR2 YFSETQ. This CDR3 comprises 17 residues.

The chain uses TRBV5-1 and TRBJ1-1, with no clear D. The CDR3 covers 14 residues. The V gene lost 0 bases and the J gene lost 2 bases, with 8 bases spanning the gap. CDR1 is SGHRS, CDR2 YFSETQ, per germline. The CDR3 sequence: CASSLGSGNTEAFF. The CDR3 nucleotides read TGCGCCAGCAGCTTGGGATCCGGTAACACTGAAGCTTTCTTT.

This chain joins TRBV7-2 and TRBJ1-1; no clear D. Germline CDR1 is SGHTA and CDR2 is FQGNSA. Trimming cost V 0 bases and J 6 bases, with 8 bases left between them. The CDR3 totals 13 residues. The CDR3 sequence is CASSLALQAEAFF. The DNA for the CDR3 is TGTGCCAGCAGCTTAGCGTTGCAGGCTGAAGCTTTCTTT.

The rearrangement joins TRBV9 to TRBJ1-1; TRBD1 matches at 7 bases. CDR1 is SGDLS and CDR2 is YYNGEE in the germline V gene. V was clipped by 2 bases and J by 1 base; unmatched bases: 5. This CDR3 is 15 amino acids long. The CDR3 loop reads CASSVVRDRNTEAFF. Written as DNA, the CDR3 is TGTGCCAGCAGCGTTGTCCGGGACAGGAACACTGAAGCTTTCTTT.

CDR3 DNA: TGTGCCAGCAGCCAAAAAGGGGCGGGGGAGACCCAGTACTTC. This translates into CASSQKGAGETQYF. The V gene is TRBV4-2, the J gene TRBJ2-5, with a weak D call TRBD2 (6 bases). Deletions cut 2 bases from V and 5 bases from J, with 12 bases between. The length of the CDR3 is 14 residues. Germline lookup yields CDR1 LGHNA and CDR2 YNFKEQ.

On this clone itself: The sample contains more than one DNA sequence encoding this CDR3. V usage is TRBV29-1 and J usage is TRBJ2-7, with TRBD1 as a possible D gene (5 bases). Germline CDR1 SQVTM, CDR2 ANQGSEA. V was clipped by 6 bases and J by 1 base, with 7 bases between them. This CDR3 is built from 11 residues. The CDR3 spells CSVYRSYEQYF. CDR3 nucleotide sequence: TGCAGCGTGTACAGGTCCTACGAGCAGTACTTC.

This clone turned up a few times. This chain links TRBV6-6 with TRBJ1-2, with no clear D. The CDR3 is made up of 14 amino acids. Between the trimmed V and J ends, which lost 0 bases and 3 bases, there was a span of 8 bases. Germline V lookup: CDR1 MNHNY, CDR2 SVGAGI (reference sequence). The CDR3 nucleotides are TGTGCCAGCAGTTACTCGAAGGGTTACTATGGCTACACCTTC. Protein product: CASSYSKGYYGYTF.

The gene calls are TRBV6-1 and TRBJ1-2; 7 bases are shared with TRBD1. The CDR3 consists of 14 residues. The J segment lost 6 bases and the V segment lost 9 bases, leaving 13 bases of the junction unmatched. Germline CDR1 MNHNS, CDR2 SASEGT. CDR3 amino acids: CARKPGQHSDGYTF. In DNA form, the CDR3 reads TGTGCCAGGAAACCGGGACAGCACTCTGATGGCTACACCTTC.

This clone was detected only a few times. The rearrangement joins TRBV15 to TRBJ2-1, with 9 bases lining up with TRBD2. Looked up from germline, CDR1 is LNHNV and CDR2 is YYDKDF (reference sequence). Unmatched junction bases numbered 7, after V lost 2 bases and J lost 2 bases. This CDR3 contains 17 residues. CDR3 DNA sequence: TGTGCCACCAGCAGATTGCGGGGGGGCTCTCCCTACAATGAGCAGTTCTTC. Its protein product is CATSRLRGGSPYNEQFF.

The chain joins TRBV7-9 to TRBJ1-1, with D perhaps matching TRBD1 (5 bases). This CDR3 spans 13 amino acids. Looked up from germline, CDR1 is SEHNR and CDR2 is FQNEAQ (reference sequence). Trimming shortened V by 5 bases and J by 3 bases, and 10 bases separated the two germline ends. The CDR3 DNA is TGTGCCAGCAGCGTCGGGGGAGACACTGAAGCTTTCTTT. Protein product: CASSVGGDTEAFF.

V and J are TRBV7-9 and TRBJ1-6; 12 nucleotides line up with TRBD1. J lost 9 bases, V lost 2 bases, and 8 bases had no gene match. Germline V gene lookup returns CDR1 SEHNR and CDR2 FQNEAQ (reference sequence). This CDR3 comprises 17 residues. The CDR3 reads CASSLSGTGGMSSPLHF. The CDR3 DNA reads TGTGCCAGCAGCTTATCCGGGACAGGGGGCATGAGTTCACCCCTCCACTTT.